This TCR beta chain appears in the sequencing data of a study of T-cell reconstitution after alpha-beta-depleted transplantation in children (TCRdb year 2016). Study-level background: Using TCR repertoire profiling, the study quantitatively followed how T-cell immune reconstitution unfolded in children after TCRalphabeta/CD19-depleted allogeneic hematopoietic cell transplantation.

Receptor libraries were prepared by PCR. TCRdb lists the instrument as Illumina HiSeq 2500. To normalize quantification of the TCRbeta repertoire, the TCR libraries were built with molecular barcoding that relied on unique molecular identifiers. Using fastp at Q25 and MiXCR, TCRdb reprocessed the public reads and kept productive beta chains. Under each unique CDR3 protein, matching rows form one entry showing the most common genes and DNA. This sample has about 980,000 distinct CDR3 sequences in its table, and about 29% of those were observed once. The top ten hold over 25% of the sample. In the case of this clonotype: The specificity of this receptor is unknown. Base qualities are missing; no much larger clone stands one base away.

Its CDR3 holds 13 amino acids, cysteine through phenylalanine. Only the CDR3 part of the read is kept: 39 bases, read in frame from the first base. The junction carries 11 bases between V and J, which are trimmed by 6 bases and 4 bases respectively. The germline V gene (reference sequence) provides CDR1 MNHNY and CDR2 SVGAGI. In the paper's terms, the treatment or condition label means: allogeneic hematopoietic cell transplantation with graft depleted of TCRalphabeta T cells and CD19 B cells. TCRalphabeta/CD19-depleted allogeneic hematopoietic cell grafts were given to the transplant recipients, all of whom were children. Paper-wide results and their limitations: Apparently early alphabetaT-cell count recovery about two months after transplant reportedly relied on only several hundred rapidly expanded clones derived from non-depleted graft cells. Over the following months the frequencies of hyperexpanded clones went down, and after one year T-cell counts and TCRbeta diversity were mostly credited to newly produced T cells. The high TCRbeta diversity at day 60 in some patients was ascribed to recipient T cells and intrathymic progenitors that had survived conditioning.

This TCR was recovered from a boy younger than two who had a stem cell transplant for SCID, so the T cells may come from the graft donor. The chain uses TRBV6-6 and TRBJ2-3, with a tentative D gene TRBD2 over 5 matching bases. Here the sequenced sample was PBMCs, mostly from graft donor cells, taken 360 days after TCRalphabeta/CD19-depleted stem cell transplant. CDR3 protein: CASSHRAADTQYF. The sequenced DNA: TGTGCCAGCAGCCACAGAGCGGCAGATACGCAGTATTTT.